The T cell receptor (beta chain) under discussion was sequenced for a study of cytomegalovirus exposure and HLA in healthy donors. Study-level results: Further analysis, carried out later, found HLA-associated TCR beta chains more clonally expanded than equally common other chains. Being productive about 90% or about 30% of the time was typical of most TCR beta V segments in an earlier analysis.

About this clone itself: Its target is not known.

With 60 Vbeta and 13 Jbeta primers, the PCR was carried out. Generated by immunoSEQ multiplex PCR, the TCRdb table keeps only in-frame clones and is missing some. Among about 82,000 clones listed, approximately 80% were seen once. This sequence originates from a man aged 50-60 years in good health and CMV-seronegative. Sequencing was carried out using PBMCs.

CDR3 sequence reads: CASSLRDREYEQYF. DNA for the CDR3: TGTGCCAGCAGCCTAAGGGACAGGGAGTACGAGCAGTACTTC. The chain carries TRBV7-9 and TRBJ2-7; 9 nucleotides line up with TRBD1. The CDR3 is 14 residues long. Germline CDR1 SEHNR, CDR2 FQNEAQ (reference sequence). Trimming cost V 5 bases and J 4 bases; bases outside gene matches: 6.